This T cell receptor beta chain comes out of a study of cytomegalovirus exposure and HLA in healthy donors. Study findings and constraints: Accurate predictions that matched the HLA-A and HLA-B alleles of most subjects were reportedly made from TCR beta sequences. Roughly uniform sequencing depth across donors was assumed, possibly incorrectly. Within an earlier analysis, most TCR beta V segments proved productive either about 87% or about 30% of the time. In a later analysis, the majority of CMV-associated beta chains seemingly showed HLA restriction.

CDR1 is GTSNPN and CDR2 is SVGIG in the germline V gene (reference sequence). J lost 7 bases, V lost 5 bases, and 6 bases had no gene match. This CDR3 spans 13 amino acids. A multiplex PCR was run with 60 Vbeta primers and 13 Jbeta primers. The method was immunoSEQ multiplex PCR; TCRdb's version includes in-frame clones alone and lacks a portion of them. The sample has some 110,000 clones, over 60% seen once. Concerning this clone itself: Its antigen is as yet unknown.

The chain joins TRBV30 to TRBJ2-7; TRBD1 matches 12 bases. The receptor was derived from a man aged 55-75 years in good health and CMV-seropositive. The sequenced sample was PBMCs. The chain's CDR3 is CAWGRDRGLEQYF. Here the CDR3 DNA reads TGTGCCTGGGGCCGGGACAGGGGGCTGGAGCAGTACTTC.